A single sample is the source of the 7 T cell receptor beta chains below, sequenced in a study of yellow fever vaccine responses in identical twins. TCRdb re-analysed the RT-PCR reads in MiXCR, keeping a single row per CDR3 protein. The sample holds some 10,000 distinct CDR3 sequences, roughly 82% seen once. The source was T cells from blood (PBMCs), unsorted or a sorted subset (not recorded which), collected before or after yellow fever vaccination (not recorded which). Receptors were obtained from a woman under 30 who received the yellow fever vaccine.

V usage is TRBV4-3 and J usage is TRBJ2-7; D call uncertain. V lost 1 base and J 9 bases, leaving 13 bases between the germline ends. This CDR3 has 13 residues. CDR1 is LGHNA, CDR2 YSLEER, per germline. The CDR3 reads CASSQGSLAPQYF. The CDR3 DNA reads TGCGCCAGCAGCCAAGGAAGTTTGGCTCCGCAGTACTTC.

Only one count was recorded for this clonotype. The chain is built from TRBV29-1 and TRBJ1-1, with 7 positions matching TRBD1. The germline V gene has CDR1 SQVTM and CDR2 ANQGSEA. The J segment lost 6 bases and the V segment lost 8 bases, leaving 6 bases of the junction unmatched. The CDR3 contains 11 residues. The CDR3 sequence is CSSTGNPEAFF. In DNA, the CDR3 is TGCAGCTCGACAGGGAATCCTGAAGCTTTCTTT.

This chain joins TRBV6-5 and TRBJ1-2; D is ambiguous. This CDR3 has 13 amino acids. Germline values: CDR1 MNHEY, CDR2 SVGAGI. Trimming took 0 bases from V and 7 from J, leaving 9 bases between them. In DNA, the CDR3 is TGTGCCAGCAGTTACTCAGGGTATAGTGGCTACACCTTC. Encoded protein: CASSYSGYSGYTF.

The chain couples TRBV11-1 to TRBJ2-1; TRBD2 aligns across 14 bases. The CDR3 contains 19 residues. CDR1 and CDR2 from the germline V gene are SGHAT and FQDESV (reference sequence). With V trimmed by 4 bases and J by 4 bases, 12 bases remained unmatched. The CDR3 sequence: CASSSAGTSGSEPYNEQFF. CDR3 coding DNA: TGTGCCAGCAGCTCAGCCGGGACTAGCGGGAGCGAACCATACAATGAGCAGTTCTTC.

This clonotype appeared a single time. The chain employs TRBV7-9 and TRBJ2-1; maybe TRBD1 (5 bases). Trimming removed 4 bases from V and 4 bases from J, with 11 bases in between. The CDR3 is 14 amino acids. Germline CDR1 SEHNR, CDR2 FQNEAQ (reference sequence). As DNA, the CDR3 is TGTGCCAGCAGCTCGAGGACACAATACAATGAGCAGTTCTTC. Translated, it gives CASSSRTQYNEQFF.

V gene TRBV4-1 combines with J gene TRBJ2-7; unclear D gene. CDR3 length: 12 amino acids. Germline V gene sequence: CDR1 MGHRA, CDR2 YSYEKL. Trimming took off 1 base at V and 6 bases at J, with 7 bases between the two ends. Here the CDR3 DNA reads TGCGCCAGCAGCCAAGGTGGAAGCGAGCAGTACTTC. It codes for CASSQGGSEQYF.

Of note for this clonotype: At one of its ends the junction is not consistent with the germline gene, which may arise from a read error. The V gene is TRBV18, the J gene TRBJ1-1, with TRBD1 matching 7 bases. There are 15 residues in the CDR3. The germline CDR1 and CDR2 sequences are KGHSH and LQKENI. CDR3 residues: CARSPPGQTNTEAFF. The CDR3 DNA reads as TGTGCCAGATCACCTCCGGGACAGACCAACACTGAAGCTTTCTTT.